This TCR beta chain appears in the sequencing data of a study of cytomegalovirus exposure and HLA in healthy donors. Points from the study as a whole: That first-cohort TCR clusters tended to co-occur in the 120 or so validation repertoires was found in a later analysis. Reports indicated that the classifier achieved high specificity and sensitivity in diagnosing cytomegalovirus status.

With respect to this clone: The antigen is undetermined.

Germline V CDR1 and CDR2: MDHEN, SYDVKM. The V segment lost 3 bases and the J segment 4 bases; nucleotides outside the gene matches: 6. There are 15 residues in the CDR3. The method was immunoSEQ multiplex PCR; TCRdb's version includes in-frame clones alone and lacks a portion of them. Of approximately 97,000 clones detected, about 93% appear once; the ten largest clones hold 1.1%. The V call is TRBV28, the J call TRBJ1-2; 9 nucleotides line up with TRBD1. Input material: PBMCs. The clonotype comes from a young woman in good health and CMV-seropositive. The CDR3 DNA is TGTGCCAGCAGTTTGACAGGGGGATGGGGCTATGGCTACACCTTC. Translating gives CASSLTGGWGYGYTF.